This entry describes one TCR beta chain. Its binding antigen is unknown. Base qualities are not recorded, but no much larger clone differs from it by a single base. These data originate in a study of shared clonotypes between healthy human individuals (dated by TCRdb to 2018 to 2021). General notes on the study: The cohort included three men and a couple of women between 18 and 49 years of age. The study deeply sequenced blood TCR repertoires of about 5 healthy adults to estimate repertoire size and the extent of clonotype sharing between individuals. Between about 0.94 and 8.9 billion PBMCs per donor were obtained by leukapheresis. Libraries were prepared and TCR repertoires were sequenced by different laboratories using diverse techniques, in order to increase sequencing depth and limit assay-specific biases. Per donor, three plates each were used for CD4 naive and CD4 memory, two for CD8 naive, and one for CD8 memory. Summary of the overall study and its limitations: Naive subsets generally had larger estimated clonotype richness than memory subsets. Sharing across a few donors was observed for approximately 5% of naive CD4, about 3.2% of naive CD8, roughly 2.3% of memory CD4, and around 0.44% of memory CD8 clonotypes. Sampling was restricted to blood, and TCR repertoires in tissues likely differ from the TCR repertoires found in blood. Based on pairwise subsampling, the degree of clonotype sharing among donors was expected to be affected by sequencing depth. The small number of donors limited the genetic and exposure-history diversity represented. Compared with non-shared clonotypes, the clonotypes found in all four sorted-subset donors had higher generation probabilities. Rarefaction of sorted-subset datasets indicated incomplete sequencing despite the large sequencing depth.

Healthy HIV-negative adults with no recently reported acute infections or vaccinations were included as donors. Only Caucasian adults living in Nashville, Tennessee, USA were represented among the donors. Magnetic negative selection was used to enrich CD4+ T cells, after which naive cells were positively selected on CD45RA and the negative fraction became the memory subset. Blood was collected by leukapheresis, and PBMCs were isolated by Ficoll-Histopaque density gradient centrifugation and then cryopreserved in liquid nitrogen vapor phase. Analytical flow cytometry was used to check the purity and quantity of each magnetically sorted T cell population. Each sorted fraction had its genomic DNA isolated and then quantified by UV absorbance on a Nanodrop 2000c. Using the deep immunoSEQ assay, TCR CDR3 regions were amplified from genomic DNA by multiplex PCR. For each cell subset, the extracted genomic DNA was distributed evenly across all wells of several immunoSEQ 96-well plates, and each plate served as one replicate. For sorted subsets, about 200 ng genomic DNA, equal to some 28,000 T cell genomes, was loaded into each replicate PCR. The purified libraries were quantified using a Qubit 3.0 fluorometer, sized with a Bioanalyzer 2100, and then quantified again using the KAPA Library Quantification kit. Every immunoSEQ 96-well plate was sequenced on a separate single-read 150-cycle Illumina NextSeq 550 flow cell. The source study handled its data this way. Because the immunoSEQ output included only junctional sequences and no quality scores, the filtering could not be the same as the filtering used for full-length reads. To assign V/J genes and CDR3, sequences were annotated using PyIR, a Python wrapper for IgBLAST v1.9, with IMGT germline references. Reads with weak V/J assignments (E-value above 1e-6), missing CDR3, stop codons, out-of-frame junctions, or ambiguous translated residues were removed. V3J clonotypes were defined by identical inferred V gene, J gene, and CDR3 amino acid sequence. Percentage overlap between repertoires was computed as shared unique clonotypes divided by the size of the smaller repertoire. Three approaches were used to assess repertoire richness: RTK rarefaction, the Chao1 estimator, and Recon v2.1 estimates of unobserved clonotypes. For all TCRbeta clonotypes obtained by the gDNA method from several donors, generation probabilities were computed with OLGA. Here the immuneACCESS table is served through TCRdb, limited to in-frame sequences with V and J called. Missing clones are a known gap in these copies; in checked studies unresolved V genes cover under half, and the rest lacks a known reason. For V, J and clone size, that table is used; D and trimming come from the DNA. This sample holds 850,000 to 1,200,000 clones; under 80% were observed only once. About 1.5% of the sample is in the top ten clones.

The CDR3 goes from the cysteine to the phenylalanine over 12 residues. This entry keeps only the CDR3 DNA: 36 bases, framed from base 1. The germline V gene specifies SNHLY as CDR1 and FYNNEI as CDR2. V is cut by 6 bases and J by 2 bases, and the space between the germline ends is 8 bases. The sequence is built from TRBV2 and TRBJ2-7; D gene: possibly TRBD2, on 5 matching bases. This receptor was identified in a man between 18 and 35 years old in good health. Sequencing input: memory CD4+ T cells sorted from blood. Per the publication, the cell subset or site label means: CD45RA-negative fraction. Here is the DNA: TGTGCCAGCAGACTGGAGGCCTACGAGCAGTACTTC. Its protein reads: CASRLEAYEQYF.